The clone carrying this T cell receptor beta chain occurred a few times. No antigen is known for it. This sample is part of a study of blood T cells in healthy people across ages. Findings and caveats of the study: Per million T cells, the diversity of TCR beta decreased roughly linearly as age advanced.

Together with a sample-barcoded 5' primer, a J-beta primer mix was included in a second PCR lasting roughly 6 to 12 cycles. MiXCR, applied by TCRdb to the 5' RACE reads, yields one record per CDR3 protein. The table shows about 1.7 million distinct CDR3 sequences, with roughly 27% occurring only once. Trimming shortened V by 4 bases and J by 7 bases, and 20 bases separated the two germline ends. CDR3 length equals 15 residues. Germline V gene data show CDR1 as LNHDA and CDR2 as SQIVND (reference sequence). The source material was blood. The source is a woman under 40 in good health. The chain couples TRBV19 to TRBJ2-7; D is possibly TRBD2 (5 bases). This CDR3 is CASSRNREDTLEQYF. CDR3 DNA: TGTGCCAGTAGTAGAAACCGGGAAGATACCCTGGAGCAGTACTTC.